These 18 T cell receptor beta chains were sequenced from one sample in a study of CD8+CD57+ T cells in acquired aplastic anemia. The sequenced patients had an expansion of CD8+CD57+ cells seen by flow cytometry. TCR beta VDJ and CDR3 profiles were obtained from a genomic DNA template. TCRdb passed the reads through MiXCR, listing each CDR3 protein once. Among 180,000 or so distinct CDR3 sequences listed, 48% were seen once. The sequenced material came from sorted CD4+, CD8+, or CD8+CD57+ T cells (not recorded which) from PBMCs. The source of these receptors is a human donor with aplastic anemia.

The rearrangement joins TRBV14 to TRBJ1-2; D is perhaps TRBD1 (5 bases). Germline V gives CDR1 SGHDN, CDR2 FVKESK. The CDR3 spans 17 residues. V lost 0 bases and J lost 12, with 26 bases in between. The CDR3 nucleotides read TGTGCCAGCAGCCAAGATCCGCCGGGGGAACTCCTCTCTGGAAACACCTTC. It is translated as CASSQDPPGELLSGNTF. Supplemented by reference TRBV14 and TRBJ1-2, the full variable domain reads EAGVTQFPSHSVIEKGQTVTLRCDPISGHDNLYWYRRVMGKEIKFLLHFVKESKQDESGMPNNRFLAERTGGTYSTLKVQPAELEDSGVYFCASSQDPPGELLSGNTFGSGTRLTVV.

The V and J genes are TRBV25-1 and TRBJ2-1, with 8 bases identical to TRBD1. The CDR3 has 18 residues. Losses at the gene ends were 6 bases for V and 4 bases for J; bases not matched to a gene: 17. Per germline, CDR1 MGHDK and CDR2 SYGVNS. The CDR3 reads CASSEPHDGTGIYNEQFF. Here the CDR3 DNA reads TGTGCCAGCAGCGAACCTCACGATGGGACAGGAATATACAATGAGCAGTTCTTC.

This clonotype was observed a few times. CDR3 sequence (DNA): TGCAGTGCTAGGGGCAGCGGAGCGTACGAGCAGTACTTC. It encodes CSARGSGAYEQYF. The V gene is TRBV20-1, the J gene TRBJ2-7; D is perhaps TRBD2 (5 bases). This CDR3 is built from 13 residues. The V and J ends lost 3 bases and 4 bases respectively, with 13 bases between them. The V gene's germline CDR1 is DFQATT and CDR2 SNEGSKA (reference sequence).

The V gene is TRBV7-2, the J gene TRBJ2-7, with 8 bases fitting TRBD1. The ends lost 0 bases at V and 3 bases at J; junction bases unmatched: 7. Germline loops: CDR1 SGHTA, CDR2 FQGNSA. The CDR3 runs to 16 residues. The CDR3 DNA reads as TGTGCCAGCAGCTTAGCGTGGGTGGACAGGGTCTACGAGCAGTACTTC. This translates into CASSLAWVDRVYEQYF.

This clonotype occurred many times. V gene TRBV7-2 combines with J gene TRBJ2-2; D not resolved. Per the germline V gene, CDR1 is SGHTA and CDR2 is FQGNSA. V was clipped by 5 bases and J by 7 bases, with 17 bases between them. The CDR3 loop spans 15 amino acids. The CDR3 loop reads CASSLGGVWGGELFF. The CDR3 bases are TGTGCCAGCAGCCTTGGTGGGGTCTGGGGCGGGGAGCTGTTTTTT.

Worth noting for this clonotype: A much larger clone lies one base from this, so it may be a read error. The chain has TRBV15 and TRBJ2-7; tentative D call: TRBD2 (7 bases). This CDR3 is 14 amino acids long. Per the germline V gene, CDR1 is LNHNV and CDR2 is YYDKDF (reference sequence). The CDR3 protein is CASSQRGRADEQYF. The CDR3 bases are TGTGCCAGCAGCCAAAGGGGGAGGGCCGACGAGCAGTACTTC.

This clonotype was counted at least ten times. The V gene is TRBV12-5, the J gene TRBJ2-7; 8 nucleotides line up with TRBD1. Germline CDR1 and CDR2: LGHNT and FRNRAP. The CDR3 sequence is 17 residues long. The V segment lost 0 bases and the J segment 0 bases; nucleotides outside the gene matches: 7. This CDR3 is CASGLVKGQATSYEQYF. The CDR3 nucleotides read TGTGCTAGTGGTTTGGTAAAGGGACAGGCGACCTCCTACGAGCAGTACTTC.

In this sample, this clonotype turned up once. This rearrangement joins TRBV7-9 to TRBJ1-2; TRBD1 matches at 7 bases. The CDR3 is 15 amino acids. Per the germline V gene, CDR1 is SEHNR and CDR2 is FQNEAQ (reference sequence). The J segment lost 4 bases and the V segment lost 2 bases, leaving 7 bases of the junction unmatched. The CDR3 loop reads CASSLLTGSAYGYTF. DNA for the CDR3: TGTGCCAGCAGCTTACTGACAGGGTCCGCCTATGGCTACACCTTC.

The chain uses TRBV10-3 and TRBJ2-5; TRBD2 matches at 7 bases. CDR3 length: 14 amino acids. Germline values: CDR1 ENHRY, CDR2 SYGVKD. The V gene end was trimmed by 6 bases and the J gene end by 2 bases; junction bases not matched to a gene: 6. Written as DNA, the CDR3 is TGTGCCATCAGGGGTACCGGGGGGCAAGAGACCCAGTACTTC. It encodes CAIRGTGGQETQYF.

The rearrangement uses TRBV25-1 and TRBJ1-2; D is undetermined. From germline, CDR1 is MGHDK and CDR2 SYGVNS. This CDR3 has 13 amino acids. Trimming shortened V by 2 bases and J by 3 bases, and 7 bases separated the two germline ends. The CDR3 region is CASSEVDYYGYTF. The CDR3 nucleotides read TGTGCCAGCAGTGAAGTGGACTACTATGGCTACACCTTC.

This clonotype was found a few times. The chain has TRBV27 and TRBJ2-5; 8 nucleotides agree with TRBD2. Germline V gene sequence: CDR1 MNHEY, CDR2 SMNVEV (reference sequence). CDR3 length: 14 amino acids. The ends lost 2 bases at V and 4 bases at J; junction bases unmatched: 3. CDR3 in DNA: TGTGCCAGCAGTTTAGCCACTAGCGGAGAGACCCAGTACTTC. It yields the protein CASSLATSGETQYF.

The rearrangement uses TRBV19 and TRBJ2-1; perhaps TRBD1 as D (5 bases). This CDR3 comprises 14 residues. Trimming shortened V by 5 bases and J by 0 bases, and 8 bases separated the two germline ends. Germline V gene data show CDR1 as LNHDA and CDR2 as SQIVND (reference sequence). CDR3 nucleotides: TGTGCCAGTAGTCTCACAGGCTCCTACAATGAGCAGTTCTTC. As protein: CASSLTGSYNEQFF. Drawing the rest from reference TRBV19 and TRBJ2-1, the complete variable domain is DGGITQSPKYLFRKEGQNVTLSCEQNLNHDAMYWYRQDPGQGLRLIYYSQIVNDFQKGDIAEGYSVSREKKESFPLTVTSAQKNPTAFYLCASSLTGSYNEQFFGPGTRLTVL.

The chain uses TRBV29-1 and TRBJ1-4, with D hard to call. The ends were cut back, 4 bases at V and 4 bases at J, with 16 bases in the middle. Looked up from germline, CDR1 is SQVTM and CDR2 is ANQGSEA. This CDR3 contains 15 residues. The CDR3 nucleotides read TGCAGCGTTGGGGTAGCGTCCGCTCTTAATGAAAAACTGTTTTTT. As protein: CSVGVASALNEKLFF. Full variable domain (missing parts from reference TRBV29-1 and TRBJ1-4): SAVISQKPSRDICQRGTSLTIQCQVDSQVTMMFWYRQQPGQSLTLIATANQGSEATYESGFVIDKFPISRPNLTFSTLTVSNMSPEDSSIYLCSVGVASALNEKLFFGSGTQLSVL.

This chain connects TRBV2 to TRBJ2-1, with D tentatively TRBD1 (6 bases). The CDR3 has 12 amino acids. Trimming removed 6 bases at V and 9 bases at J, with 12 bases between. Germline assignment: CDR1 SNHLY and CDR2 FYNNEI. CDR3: CASSPQGSEQFF. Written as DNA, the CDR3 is TGTGCCAGCAGCCCGCAGGGGAGTGAGCAGTTCTTC.

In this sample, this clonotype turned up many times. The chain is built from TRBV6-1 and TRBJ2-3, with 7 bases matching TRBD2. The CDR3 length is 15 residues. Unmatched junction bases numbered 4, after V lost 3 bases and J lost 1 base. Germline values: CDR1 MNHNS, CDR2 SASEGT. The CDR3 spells CASSEAAGGTDTQYF. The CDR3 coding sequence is TGTGCCAGCAGTGAGGCGGCGGGAGGCACAGATACGCAGTATTTT.

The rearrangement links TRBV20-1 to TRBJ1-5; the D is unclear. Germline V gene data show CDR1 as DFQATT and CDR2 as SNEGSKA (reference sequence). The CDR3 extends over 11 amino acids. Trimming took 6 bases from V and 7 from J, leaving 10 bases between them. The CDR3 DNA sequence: TGCAGTGCACGGGCAGGCCAGCCCCAGCATTTT. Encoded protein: CSARAGQPQHF.

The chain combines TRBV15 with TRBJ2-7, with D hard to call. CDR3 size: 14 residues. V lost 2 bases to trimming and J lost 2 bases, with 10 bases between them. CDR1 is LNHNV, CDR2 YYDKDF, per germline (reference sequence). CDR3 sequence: CATSRPGGAYEQYF. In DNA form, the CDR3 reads TGTGCCACCAGCAGACCCGGTGGGGCCTACGAGCAGTACTTC.

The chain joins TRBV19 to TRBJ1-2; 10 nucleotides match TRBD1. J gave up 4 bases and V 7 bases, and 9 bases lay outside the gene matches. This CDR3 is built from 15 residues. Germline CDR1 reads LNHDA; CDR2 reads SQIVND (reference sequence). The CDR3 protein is CASTETGGAGYGYTF. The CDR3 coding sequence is TGTGCCAGTACCGAGACAGGGGGCGCGGGCTATGGCTACACCTTC.